The 21 T cell receptor beta chains in this list originate from one sample, sequenced in a study of cytomegalovirus exposure and HLA in healthy donors. Use of 60 Vbeta and 13 Jbeta primers characterized the PCR. Profiled with immunoSEQ multiplex PCR; TCRdb holds only in-frame clones, not every one. The table has under 150,000 clones, 80% to 90% seen once. Sequenced: PBMCs. Receptors were obtained from a woman aged 40 to 50 in good health and CMV-seropositive.

This clone showed up just once. The V gene is TRBV4-2, the J gene TRBJ1-3; D is uncertain. V lost 0 bases and J 1 base, leaving 7 bases between the germline ends. The CDR3 runs 15 residues. Germline assignment: CDR1 LGHNA and CDR2 YNFKEQ. CDR3 sequence (DNA): TGTGCCAGCAGCCAAGATCCGGGATCTGGAAACACCATATATTTT. As protein: CASSQDPGSGNTIYF.

Note on this clone: Other DNA sequences of this sample code for an identical CDR3. The chain employs TRBV7-2 and TRBJ2-2, with D unresolved. The V end lost 4 bases, the J end lost 5 bases, and 8 bases lay between the germline ends. CDR1 is SGHTA and CDR2 is FQGNSA in the germline V gene. The CDR3 contains 13 residues. The CDR3 bases are TGTGCCAGCAGCTATGGTAGAACCGGGGAGCTGTTTTTT. Its protein product is CASSYGRTGELFF.

This clone occurred once. The rearrangement links TRBV12-2 to TRBJ2-5; the table's D gene call, TRBD2, was not cross checked with the DNA. TRBV12-2 is termed a pseudogene. The CDR3 sequence is 15 residues long. CDR3 nucleotides: TGTGCATTATGGGGACTAGCGGGGGGGAGGGAGACCCAGTACTTC. This gives the protein CALWGLAGGRETQYF.

CDR3 in DNA: TGTGCCAGTATACCAGGGTCGTCGAGCTCCTACGAGCAGTACTTC. It codes for CASIPGSSSSYEQYF. The rearrangement links TRBV6-1 to TRBJ2-7, with D possibly TRBD1 on 5 matching bases. Germline assignment: CDR1 MNHNS and CDR2 SASEGT. V gave up 9 bases and J gave up 0 bases, with 18 bases separating them. The CDR3 has 15 residues.

The rearrangement joins TRBV6-4 to TRBJ2-1; TRBD2 aligns across 10 bases. Germline V gene data show CDR1 as MRHNA and CDR2 as SNTAGT. V shed 3 bases and J 8 bases; nucleotides not matched to a gene: 7. CDR3 length: 15 amino acids. The CDR3 bases are TGTGCCAGCAGTGAAGGGCTAGCGGGAGATTATGAGCAGTTCTTC. Protein: CASSEGLAGDYEQFF.

The genes are TRBV2 and TRBJ1-2, with D unresolved. Between the trimmed V and J ends, which lost 4 bases and 8 bases, there was a span of 11 bases. This CDR3 is built from 12 residues. The germline V gene encodes CDR1 SNHLY and CDR2 FYNNEI. The CDR3 DNA follows: TGTGCCAGCAGTGCCGATCGAGGGGGCTACACCTTC. It codes for CASSADRGGYTF. Looking up the rest from reference TRBV2 and TRBJ1-2 gives the full variable domain: EPEVTQTPSHQVTQMGQEVILRCVPISNHLYFYWYRQILGQKVEFLVSFYNNEISEKSEIFDDQFSVERPDGSNFTLKIRSTKLEDSAMYFCASSADRGGYTFGSGTRLTVV.

Details on this clone: Other DNA sequences from this sample encode an identical CDR3 as well. The chain carries TRBV6-4 and TRBJ2-3, with 7 bases aligning to TRBD1. Germline-derived CDR1 and CDR2 are MRHNA and SNTAGT. J gave up 2 bases and V 4 bases, and 3 bases lay outside the gene matches. The CDR3 length is 14 residues. CDR3 sequence (DNA): TGTGCCAGCAGTGTAGGGACAGACACAGATACGCAGTATTTT. This translates into CASSVGTDTDTQYF.

The J gene is TRBJ2-7, the V gene TRBV2; TRBD2 matches 13 bases. Germline V gene lookup returns CDR1 SNHLY and CDR2 FYNNEI. J gave up 5 bases and V 6 bases, and 10 bases lay outside the gene matches. The CDR3 runs to 16 residues. CDR3 region: CASSPELAGGGHEQYF. CDR3 in DNA: TGTGCCAGCAGCCCCGAACTAGCGGGAGGGGGCCACGAGCAGTACTTC.

J is TRBJ2-2 and V is TRBV5-1; 14 nucleotides line up with TRBD2. The trim removed 1 base at V and 0 bases at J, leaving 2 bases unmatched. The V gene's germline CDR1 is SGHRS and CDR2 YFSETQ. CDR3 length: 18 amino acids. The CDR3 bases are TGCGCCAGCAGCTTGTCGGGACTAGCGGGAGCGAACACCGGGGAGCTGTTTTTT. Protein sequence: CASSLSGLAGANTGELFF.

This chain's CDR3 is CASSLIGRGADTQYF. Written as DNA, the CDR3 is TGCGCCAGCAGCTTGATTGGTAGGGGCGCAGATACGCAGTATTTT. The chain employs TRBV5-1 and TRBJ2-3, with D tentatively TRBD1 (5 bases). The CDR3 sequence is 15 residues long. CDR1 and CDR2 from the germline V gene are SGHRS and YFSETQ. The V end was cut by 1 base, the J end by 4 bases, with 13 bases between. Full variable domain (rest looked up from reference TRBV5-1 and TRBJ2-3): KAGVTQTPRYLIKTRGQQVTLSCSPISGHRSVSWYQQTPGQGLQFLFEYFSETQRNKGNFPGRFSGRQFSNSRSEMNVSTLELGDSALYLCASSLIGRGADTQYFGPGTRLTVL.

For the CDR3, the DNA is TGCGCCAGCAGTGCCGGAGGGACCCCAGAGACCCAGTACTTC. Translated: CASSAGGTPETQYF. The chain links TRBV10-1 to TRBJ2-5; perhaps TRBD2 as D (6 bases). Looked up from germline, CDR1 is WNHNN and CDR2 is SYGVQD (reference sequence). V was shortened by 4 bases and J by 4 bases, with 13 bases between the two germline ends. The CDR3 is made up of 14 amino acids.

This sequence joins TRBV18 and TRBJ2-1; TRBD2 aligns across 10 bases. CDR3 size: 15 residues. The V segment lost 3 bases and the J segment 8 bases; nucleotides outside the gene matches: 7. CDR1 KGHSH and CDR2 LQKENI come from the germline V gene. CDR3 protein: CASSPRSGGVDEQFF. The CDR3 DNA follows: TGTGCCAGCTCACCCCGGAGCGGGGGGGTAGATGAGCAGTTCTTC.

Note on this clone: At one end the junction does not follow the germline gene, possibly because of a read error. V gene TRBV6-1 combines with J gene TRBJ2-7, with D perhaps TRBD2 (7 bases). CDR1 and CDR2 from the germline V gene are MNHNS and SASEGT. This CDR3 contains 15 residues. CDR3 sequence (DNA): TGTGCCGGCAGTGAAAGGAGGGGGGGCTCCTACGAGCAGTACTTC. Amino acid sequence: CAGSERRGGSYEQYF.

The chain uses TRBV7-2 and TRBJ2-5; 8 bases are a match to TRBD2. V was pared by 0 bases and J by 2 bases, with 8 bases of the junction left unmatched. CDR1 and CDR2 (germline): SGHTA, FQGNSA. The CDR3 spans 17 residues. DNA of the CDR3: TGTGCCAGCAGCTTAGCGCCGGGGGGGCCAGTTCAAGAGACCCAGTACTTC. This gives the protein CASSLAPGGPVQETQYF.

This clone was seen just once. The rearrangement joins TRBV11-2 to TRBJ1-6; 8 bases are shared with TRBD1. The J segment lost 7 bases and the V segment lost 1 base, leaving 15 bases of the junction unmatched. Germline V gene sequence: CDR1 SGHAT, CDR2 FQNNGV. The CDR3 runs 19 residues. CDR3 DNA sequence: TGTGCCAGCAGCTTAGGGGTTGGCAGGGGGCGCTTTCTGAATTCACCCCTCCACTTT. Its protein product is CASSLGVGRGRFLNSPLHF.

This chain connects TRBV2 to TRBJ2-5, with D possibly being TRBD1 (6 bases). CDR1 and CDR2 (germline): SNHLY, FYNNEI. The CDR3 is 14 amino acids. Trimming removed 4 bases from V and 4 bases from J, with 13 bases in between. The CDR3 here is CASSAAGAGETQYF. Written as DNA, the CDR3 is TGTGCCAGCAGTGCGGCAGGGGCCGGAGAGACCCAGTACTTC.

Note on this clone: One junction end disagrees with the germline gene, perhaps due to a read error. The V call is TRBV7-6, the J call TRBJ2-1; 10 bases align to TRBD2. Looked up from germline, CDR1 is SGHVS and CDR2 is FNYEAQ. This CDR3 has 15 amino acids. The CDR3 loop is CASNLGTSEYNEQFF. The DNA of the CDR3 is TGTGCCAGCAACTTAGGGACTAGCGAGTACAATGAGCAGTTCTTC. The whole variable domain, filled in from reference TRBV7-6 and TRBJ2-1, reads GAGVSQSPRYKVTKRGQDVALRCDPISGHVSLYWYRQALGQGPEFLTYFNYEAQQDKSGLPNDRFSAERPEGSISTLTIQRTEQRDSAMYRCASNLGTSEYNEQFFGPGTRLTVL.

The V gene is TRBV6-1, the J gene TRBJ2-5; D is unresolved. The CDR3 has 14 residues. Germline lookup yields CDR1 MNHNS and CDR2 SASEGT. Trimming pared 2 bases from V and 5 bases from J, leaving 12 bases between. The CDR3: CASSESGPVETQYF. The CDR3 DNA follows: TGTGCCAGCAGTGAATCCGGTCCGGTGGAGACCCAGTACTTC.

V usage is TRBV15 and J usage is TRBJ1-4; D is possibly TRBD1 (5 bases). V was clipped by 7 bases and J by 0 bases, with 9 bases between them. CDR3 length: 14 residues. The germline V gene has CDR1 LNHNV and CDR2 YYDKDF (reference sequence). CDR3 DNA sequence: TGTGCCACCAACCCGACAGCAACTAATGAAAAACTGTTTTTT. As protein: CATNPTATNEKLFF.

CDR3 nucleotide sequence: TGTGCCGCGGTAGGATACAATGAGCAGTTCTTC. Translating gives CAAVGYNEQFF. This chain connects TRBV28 to TRBJ2-1, with D uncertain. Germline CDR1 reads MDHEN; CDR2 reads SYDVKM. The CDR3 contains 11 residues. V was trimmed by 11 bases and J by 4 bases, leaving 9 bases between them.

The chain is built from TRBV29-1 and TRBJ1-1; TRBD1 might be the D (6 bases). The CDR3 has 13 residues. The V end lost 3 bases, the J end lost 3 bases, and 11 bases lay between the germline ends. Germline V CDR1 and CDR2: SQVTM, ANQGSEA. The CDR3 loop is CSVDEGQYTEAFF. In DNA, the CDR3 is TGCAGCGTTGACGAGGGACAATACACTGAAGCTTTCTTT.